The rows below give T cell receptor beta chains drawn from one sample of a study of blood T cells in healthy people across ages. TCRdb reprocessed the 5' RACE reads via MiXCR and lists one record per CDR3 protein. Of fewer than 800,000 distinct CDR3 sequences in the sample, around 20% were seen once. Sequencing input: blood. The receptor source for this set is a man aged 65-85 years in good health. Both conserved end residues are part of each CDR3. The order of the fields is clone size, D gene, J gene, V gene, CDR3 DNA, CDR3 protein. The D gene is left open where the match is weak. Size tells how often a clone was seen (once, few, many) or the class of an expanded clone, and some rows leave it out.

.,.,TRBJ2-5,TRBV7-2,TGTGCCAGGGCCTCGCTCGGGGGGACCCAGTACTTC,CARASLGGTQYF
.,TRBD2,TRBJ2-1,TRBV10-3,TGTGCCATCAGTGAGACGGTTTGGCAGTCCAGCGGGAGAAGGAACAATGAGCAGTTCTTC,CAISETVWQSSGRRNNEQFF
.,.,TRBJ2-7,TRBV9,TGTGCCAGCAGCGCCGTGCTAGCTTCCAACGAGCAGTACTTC,CASSAVLASNEQYF
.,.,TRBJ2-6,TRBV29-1,TGCAGCGTTGCAGGACAGAGCTCTGGGGCCAACGTCCTGACTTTC,CSVAGQSSGANVLTF
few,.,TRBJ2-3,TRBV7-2,TGTGCCAGCAGCTTATTTGCGGGAAGCACAGATACGCAGTATTTT,CASSLFAGSTDTQYF
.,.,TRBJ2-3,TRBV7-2,TGTGCCACGGGAAAGGGGGGGCCTGGAGATACGCAGTATTTT,CATGKGGPGDTQYF
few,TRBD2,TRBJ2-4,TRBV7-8,TGTGCCAGCAGCTCCGTAGCGGGGTACCTCCCGAAAAACATTCAGTACTTC,CASSSVAGYLPKNIQYF
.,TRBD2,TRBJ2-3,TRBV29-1,TGCAGCGGACGATCCTGGACTAGCAGCACAGATACGCAGTATTTT,CSGRSWTSSTDTQYF
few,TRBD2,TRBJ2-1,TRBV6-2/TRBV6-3,TGTGCCAGTAGTCCGGGACTAGCGGGAGTTCGCTCCTACAATGAGCAGTTCTTC,CASSPGLAGVRSYNEQFF
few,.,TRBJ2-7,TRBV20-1,TGCAGTGCTAGGGGACTGGGAGGCTTCCAGCAGTACTTC,CSARGLGGFQQYF
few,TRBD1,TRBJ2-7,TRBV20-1,TGCAGTGCTAGAGATCGAAGGGGACAGGGTCATGAGCAGTACTTC,CSARDRRGQGHEQYF
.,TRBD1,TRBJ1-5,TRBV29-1,TGCAGCGCAACGACAGGGGGCAATCAGCCCCAGCATTTT,CSATTGGNQPQHF
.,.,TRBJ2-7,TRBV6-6,TGTGCCAGCAGTTACCCCGGAGAAATATACGAGCAGTACTTC,CASSYPGEIYEQYF
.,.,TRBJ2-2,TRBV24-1,TGTGCCACCCAAGACCGCGCGAACACCGGGGAGCTGTTTTTT,CATQDRANTGELFF
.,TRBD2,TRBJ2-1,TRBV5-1,TGCGCCAGCAGCTGGGGACTAGCGGGAGACAATGAGCAGTTCTTC,CASSWGLAGDNEQFF
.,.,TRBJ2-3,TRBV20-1,TGCAGTGCTCCGGGACTTTCCGGAGATACGCAGTATTTT,CSAPGLSGDTQYF
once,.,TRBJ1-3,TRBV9,TGTGCCAGCAGCCAAATGGTCGGCGACTCTGGAAACACCATATATTTT,CASSQMVGDSGNTIYF
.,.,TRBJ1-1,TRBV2,TGTGCCAGCAGGTCACAGGGAATAGGGACTGAAGCTTTCTTT,CASRSQGIGTEAFF
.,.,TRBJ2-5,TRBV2,TGTGCCAGCACCCAACAGGGATTCCAAGAGACCCAGTACTTC,CASTQQGFQETQYF
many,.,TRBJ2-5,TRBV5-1,TGCGCCAGCAGCTATCGGGATTCATATTCGGAGACCCAGTACTTC,CASSYRDSYSETQYF
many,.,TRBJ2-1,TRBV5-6,TGTGCCAGCAGCTTGGTGGGTCCCAATGAGCAGTTCTTC,CASSLVGPNEQFF
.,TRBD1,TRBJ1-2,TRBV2,TGTGCCAGCAGTTTGACCGACAGGGAAGGATATGGCTACACCTTC,CASSLTDREGYGYTF
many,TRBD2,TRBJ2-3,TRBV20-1,TGCAGTGGGACTAGCAGATCAGATACGCAGTATTTT,CSGTSRSDTQYF
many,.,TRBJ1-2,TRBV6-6,TGTGCCAGCAGTTACTCGAAGATGGGGCGCGATGGCTACACCTTC,CASSYSKMGRDGYTF
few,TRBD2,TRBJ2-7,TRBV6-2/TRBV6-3,TGTGCCACCCATCCCGGGACTAGCGGGAGTGTGCAGTACTTC,CATHPGTSGSVQYF
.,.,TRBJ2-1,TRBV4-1,TGCGCCAGCAGCCAGGCAGCTTTCGGGACTTACAATGAGCAGTTCTTC,CASSQAAFGTYNEQFF
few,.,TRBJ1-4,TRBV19,TGTGCCAGTAGGGATGTTGGCGAAAAACTGTTTTTT,CASRDVGEKLFF
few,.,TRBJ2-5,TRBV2,TGTGCCAGCAGAGGCGTACAGGGATTAGGCGAGACCCAGTACTTC,CASRGVQGLGETQYF
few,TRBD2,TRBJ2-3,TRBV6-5,TGTGCCAGCAGTTACGGAAATAGCGGGAGCACAGATACGCAGTATTTT,CASSYGNSGSTDTQYF
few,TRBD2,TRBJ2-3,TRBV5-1,TGCGCCAGCAGGGGACTAGCGGGAGCTACAGATACGCAGTATTTT,CASRGLAGATDTQYF
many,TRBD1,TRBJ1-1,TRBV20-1,TGCAGTGCTAGGTCGACAGGGGGGAACACTGAAGCTTTCTTT,CSARSTGGNTEAFF
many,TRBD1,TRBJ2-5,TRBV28,TGTGCCAGCAGAATCTCAGGGGGTGGAAAGACCCAGTACTTC,CASRISGGGKTQYF
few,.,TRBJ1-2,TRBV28,TGTGCCAGCGAGGAAGGTAACTATGGCTACACCTTC,CASEEGNYGYTF
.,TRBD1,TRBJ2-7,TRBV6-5,TGTGCCAGCAGCTACTCGACAGGGCCTCTCTACGAGCAGTACTTC,CASSYSTGPLYEQYF
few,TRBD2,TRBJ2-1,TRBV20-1,TGCAGTGCTATAGCGGGAGCGGGCTACAATGAGCAGTTCTTC,CSAIAGAGYNEQFF
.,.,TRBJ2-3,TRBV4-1,TGCGCCAGCAGCCAAGATGTGGGTACGCAGTATTTT,CASSQDVGTQYF